Below are 11 T cell receptor beta chains sequenced from a single sample in a study of T cell responses to AZD1222 COVID-19 vaccine. Assay used: immunoSEQ multiplex PCR; TCRdb lists only in-frame clones, some missing. The repertoire includes about 140,000 clones, roughly 93% of them detected once, and about 12% sits in the top ten. The sample in question was peripheral blood, obtained after recovery from COVID-19. All receptors derive from an adult who had recovered from COVID-19.

The CDR3 loop reads CASSRMVPGVGEDTQYF. DNA for the CDR3: TGTGCCAGTAGTCGAATGGTCCCCGGGGTTGGGGAAGATACGCAGTATTTT. V and J are TRBV19 and TRBJ2-3; tentatively, D is TRBD2 (5 bases). The germline V gene has CDR1 LNHDA and CDR2 SQIVND (reference sequence). This CDR3 comprises 17 residues. The V gene lost 5 bases and the J gene lost 5 bases, with 23 bases spanning the gap.

Comments on this clone: Additional DNA sequences in this sample encode the identical CDR3. The V gene is TRBV18, the J gene TRBJ2-5; D unclear. The CDR3 consists of 13 residues. Germline lookup yields CDR1 KGHSH and CDR2 LQKENI. Trimming stripped 2 bases from V and 0 bases from J, with 4 bases between. The CDR3 DNA follows: TGTGCCAGCTCACCAAGGAACCAAGAGACCCAGTACTTC. This sequence encodes CASSPRNQETQYF. Variable domain in full (rest from reference TRBV18 and TRBJ2-5): NAGVMQNPRHLVRRRGQEARLRCSPMKGHSHVYWYRQLPEEGLKFMVYLQKENIIDESGMPKERFSAEFPKEGPSILRIQQVVRGDSAAYFCASSPRNQETQYFGPGTRLLVL.

The genes are TRBV6-5 and TRBJ1-1, with no clear D. The CDR3 spans 15 residues. With 5 bases removed from V and 4 bases from J, the gap between germline ends came to 17 bases. In germline, CDR1 is MNHEY, CDR2 SVGAGI. In DNA form, the CDR3 reads TGTGCCAGCAGTAAACGCCGGGCCCTCTCCACTGAAGCTTTCTTT. The encoded protein is CASSKRRALSTEAFF.

Points on this clone: Mismatch with germline at one junction end may stem from a read error. The V and J genes are TRBV6-6 and TRBJ1-1; no clear D gene. CDR1 is MNHNY, CDR2 SVGAGI, per germline (reference sequence). CDR3 length: 14 amino acids. CDR3: CASTEIGVKTEAFF. In DNA, the CDR3 is TGTGCCAGCACGGAAATCGGGGTGAAGACTGAAGCTTTCTTT.

V gene TRBV5-6 combines with J gene TRBJ1-5, with D uncertain. Germline lookup yields CDR1 SGHDT and CDR2 YYEEEE. CDR3 length equals 13 residues. The germline V and J ends were trimmed by 0 bases and 7 bases, with 8 bases remaining between them. The CDR3 nucleotides are TGTGCCAGCAGCTTGGGGGGAAGACAGCCCCAGCATTTT. This translates into CASSLGGRQPQHF.

This sequence joins TRBV27 and TRBJ1-1, with 7 positions matching TRBD1. The CDR3 totals 12 residues. The V gene end was trimmed by 5 bases and the J gene end by 7 bases; junction bases not matched to a gene: 4. Germline CDR1 and CDR2: MNHEY and SMNVEV (reference sequence). CDR3 bases: TGTGCCAGCAGTGACAGGGCCGGTGAAGCTTTCTTT. Translation: CASSDRAGEAFF.

The chain links TRBV5-1 to TRBJ1-1, with a possible D match to TRBD1 (5 bases). V was clipped by 2 bases and J by 4 bases, with 18 bases between them. Germline V CDR1 and CDR2: SGHRS, YFSETQ. CDR3 length: 16 residues. The CDR3 region is CASSFGHNSGITEAFF. CDR3 sequence (DNA): TGCGCCAGCAGCTTCGGACACAACTCCGGGATCACTGAAGCTTTCTTT.

The genes are TRBV27 and TRBJ2-2, with D maybe TRBD2 (6 bases). CDR1 and CDR2 (germline): MNHEY, SMNVEV (reference sequence). V gave up 3 bases and J gave up 1 base, with 12 bases separating them. This CDR3 has 16 residues. The CDR3 is CASSLGGLLNTGELFF. In DNA form, the CDR3 reads TGTGCCAGCAGTTTGGGTGGACTATTGAACACCGGGGAGCTGTTTTTT.

This chain uses TRBV5-1 with TRBJ1-1, with D maybe TRBD1 (6 bases). The CDR3 has 16 amino acids. Looked up from germline, CDR1 is SGHRS and CDR2 is YFSETQ. Between the trimmed V and J ends, which lost 4 bases and 0 bases, there was a span of 16 bases. Here the CDR3 DNA reads TGCGCCAGCAGCCTAGCGACGGGACAAATGAACACTGAAGCTTTCTTT. This translates into CASSLATGQMNTEAFF.

In its sample, this clone was seen once. The chain combines TRBV19 with TRBJ2-1; TRBD2 matches 10 bases. The V and J ends lost 1 base and 6 bases, in that order; junction bases with no gene match: 3. Germline CDR1 and CDR2: LNHDA and SQIVND (reference sequence). The CDR3 consists of 15 residues. CDR3 bases: TGTGCCAGTAGTATAGGTAGCGGGAGGACCAATGAGCAGTTCTTC. It codes for CASSIGSGRTNEQFF.

The chain couples TRBV9 to TRBJ1-4, with D possibly matching TRBD1 (6 bases). The germline V and J ends were trimmed by 0 bases and 11 bases, with 20 bases remaining between them. CDR3 length: 16 residues. Germline V gene data show CDR1 as SGDLS and CDR2 as YYNGEE. CDR3 region: CASSVAFGDKVDKLFF. The DNA for the CDR3 is TGTGCCAGCAGCGTAGCTTTCGGGGACAAAGTGGATAAACTGTTTTTT.